The 30 T cell receptor beta chains below come from one sample, sequenced in a study of T cells in Graves' hyperthyroidism and ophthalmopathy. TCR beta CDR3 regions were amplified from RNA. HTBI primers were used for first-round RT-PCR of the TCR CDR3. TCRdb re-called the multiplex PCR reads through MiXCR, storing one row per CDR3 protein. The profile shows a few hundred thousand distinct CDR3 sequences, approximately 13% of them singletons. Sequencing used blood. These receptors all stem from a woman in her thirties with Graves' hyperthyroidism that later progressed to Graves' ophthalmopathy.

A note on this clonotype: This CDR3 is missing its conserved last phenylalanine or tryptophan, likely due to a read error. The CDR3 coding sequence is TGTGCCAGCAGCCGGGGCACAGGGGAAGTGGGGCCGAACACTGAAGCTTTCCTT. It is translated as CASSRGTGEVGPNTEAFL. The chain combines TRBV11-2 with TRBJ1-1, with 7 nucleotides matching TRBD1. CDR3 size: 18 residues. The junction had 16 bases not matched to a gene; V was cut back by 5 bases and J by 1 base. Germline-derived CDR1 and CDR2 are SGHAT and FQNNGV.

This rearrangement joins TRBV30 to TRBJ1-4; no definite D call. Germline CDR1 and CDR2: GTSNPN and SVGIG (reference sequence). With 2 bases removed from V and 4 bases from J, the gap between germline ends came to 14 bases. The CDR3 contains 15 residues. The CDR3 DNA follows: TGTGCCTGGAGTATCGGACGGTGGAGTAATGAAAAACTGTTTTTT. Protein sequence: CAWSIGRWSNEKLFF.

To note about this clonotype: One base away lies a much larger clone, so this may be a sequencing read error. This chain uses TRBV19 with TRBJ2-1; perhaps TRBD2 as D (6 bases). Germline assignment: CDR1 LNHDA and CDR2 SQIVND (reference sequence). This CDR3 is built from 14 residues. The CDR3 spells CASSMLASYNERFF. The CDR3 nucleotides read TGTGCCAGTAGTATGCTAGCGAGTTACAATGAGCGGTTCTTC.

In its sample, this clonotype was seen many times. V and J are TRBV27 and TRBJ1-2; D unclear. This CDR3 region has 16 residues. CDR1 and CDR2 from the germline V gene are MNHEY and SMNVEV (reference sequence). V lost 2 bases and J 1 base, leaving 14 bases between the germline ends. The CDR3 reads CASSLAPPQNNYGYTF. In DNA form, the CDR3 reads TGTGCCAGCAGTTTAGCCCCTCCGCAGAATAACTATGGCTACACCTTC.

V and J are TRBV29-1 and TRBJ2-7, with 11 bases identical to TRBD2. The junction had 4 bases not matched to a gene; V was cut back by 1 base and J by 5 bases. This CDR3 spans 14 amino acids. Germline-derived CDR1 and CDR2 are SQVTM and ANQGSEA. CDR3 DNA: TGCAGCGTTGAAGGGCTACTAGCGGGAGACGAGCAGTACTTC. Amino acids: CSVEGLLAGDEQYF.

This clonotype was seen ten or more times. The V gene is TRBV7-2, the J gene TRBJ2-3; D is uncertain. The V and J ends lost 3 bases and 1 base respectively, with 8 bases between them. The germline CDR1 and CDR2 sequences are SGHTA and FQGNSA. The CDR3 sequence is 14 residues long. This chain's CDR3 is CASSFASGTDTQYF. The CDR3 nucleotides are TGTGCCAGCAGCTTCGCCAGCGGCACAGATACGCAGTATTTT.

This clonotype was recorded at least ten times. V and J are TRBV24-1 and TRBJ1-1; no firm D call. Between the trimmed V and J ends, which lost 3 bases and 1 base, there was a span of 11 bases. The CDR3 runs 15 residues. Per the germline V gene, CDR1 is KGHDR and CDR2 is SFDVKD. The CDR3 is CATSDPRTANTEAFF. In DNA form, the CDR3 reads TGTGCCACCAGTGATCCACGGACGGCGAACACTGAAGCTTTCTTT.

This clonotype has a count of ten or more. The rearrangement uses TRBV12-3 or TRBV12-4 and TRBJ1-5, with D perhaps TRBD1 (5 bases). Trimming took off 6 bases at V and 7 bases at J, with 13 bases between the two ends. The CDR3 covers 13 residues. The DNA of the CDR3 is TGTGCCAGCAGCATCCAGGGACGGCAGCCCCAGCATTTT. This codes for CASSIQGRQPQHF.

This clonotype was observed many times. This sequence joins TRBV10-3 and TRBJ2-1; TRBD2 matches at 10 bases. CDR3 length: 15 amino acids. Germline assignment: CDR1 ENHRY and CDR2 SYGVKD. V was pared by 4 bases and J by 9 bases, with 9 bases of the junction left unmatched. The CDR3 sequence: CAISAEREGLGEQFF. The DNA for the CDR3 is TGTGCCATCAGTGCGGAGCGGGAGGGCCTAGGTGAGCAGTTCTTC.

This clonotype was detected ten times or more. CDR3 loop: CASSSDRTNYGYTF. In nucleotides, the CDR3 is TGTGCCAGCAGTTCGGACAGAACTAACTATGGCTACACCTTC. This chain connects TRBV27 to TRBJ1-2, with a tentative D call TRBD1 (6 bases). The germline V gene encodes CDR1 MNHEY and CDR2 SMNVEV (reference sequence). The V gene lost 4 bases and the J gene lost 0 bases, with 9 bases spanning the gap. The CDR3 length is 14 residues.

At least ten counts were recorded for this clonotype. The CDR3 loop reads CASTRAGENEQYF. The CDR3 nucleotides read TGTGCCAGCACTCGGGCGGGGGAGAACGAGCAGTACTTC. The chain uses TRBV28 and TRBJ2-7, with 7 bases identical to TRBD2. V lost 7 bases, J lost 5 bases, and 8 bases stayed unmatched. CDR1 and CDR2 from the germline V gene are MDHEN and SYDVKM. This CDR3 is 13 amino acids long.

This clonotype was counted ten times or more. An end of the junction differs from the germline gene, which may be a read error. The chain couples TRBV20-1 to TRBJ1-2; D not resolved. The CDR3 totals 11 residues. The germline V gene encodes CDR1 DFQATT and CDR2 SNEGSKA (reference sequence). CDR3 DNA sequence: TGCAGTACTAGAGGGAACTATGGCTACACCTTC. This codes for CSTRGNYGYTF.

This clonotype was seen only a few times. The chain uses TRBV9 and TRBJ2-4; D is unclear. The germline CDR1 and CDR2 sequences are SGDLS and YYNGEE. CDR3 length: 16 amino acids. The V end was cut by 0 bases, the J end by 1 base, with 11 bases between. The CDR3 is CASSVEGRLAKNIQYF. The CDR3 DNA is TGTGCCAGCAGCGTAGAGGGCCGTCTGGCCAAAAACATTCAGTACTTC.

Concerning this clonotype: Since a much larger clone is just one base distant, this may be a read error. V is TRBV11-2 and J is TRBJ2-5; D may be TRBD1 (5 bases). This CDR3 region has 16 residues. Germline CDR1 and CDR2: SGHAT and FQNNGV. In DNA form, the CDR3 reads TGTGCCAGCAGCTCAGGGAATATCCGGGTCCAAGGGACCCAGTACTTC. It translates to CASSSGNIRVQGTQYF.

This clonotype was counted at least ten times. The J gene is TRBJ2-2, the V gene TRBV24-1; TRBD2 matches at 7 bases. The V segment lost 6 bases and the J segment 5 bases; nucleotides outside the gene matches: 17. This CDR3 is built from 18 residues. CDR1 KGHDR and CDR2 SFDVKD come from the germline V gene. The CDR3 DNA follows: TGTGCCACCAGTTCCTCTTCCGGGACTATAGAAAGTACCGGGGAGCTGTTTTTT. As protein: CATSSSSGTIESTGELFF.

This clonotype was recorded at least ten times. V and J are TRBV27 and TRBJ2-1; perhaps TRBD2 as D (5 bases). The CDR3 runs to 14 residues. V gave up 10 bases and J gave up 0 bases, with 13 bases separating them. CDR1 and CDR2 from the germline V gene are MNHEY and SMNVEV (reference sequence). The CDR3 bases are TGTGCCACCTCCCTAGCCTCCTCCTACAATGAGCAGTTCTTC. It translates to CATSLASSYNEQFF.

This clonotype has a handful of counts. The V call is TRBV7-9, the J call TRBJ1-2, with D unresolved. Trimming removed 7 bases at V and 8 bases at J, with 14 bases between. The CDR3 length is 12 residues. Per germline, CDR1 SEHNR and CDR2 FQNEAQ (reference sequence). CDR3 sequence (DNA): TGTGCCAGCACCCCACGGGGTAGCGGCTACACCTTC. It is translated as CASTPRGSGYTF.

The rearrangement links TRBV7-9 to TRBJ2-3; 8 nucleotides agree with TRBD2. CDR3 length: 15 amino acids. After removal of 2 bases from V and 2 bases from J, the junction contained 3 bases not matched to a gene. Germline CDR1 SEHNR, CDR2 FQNEAQ (reference sequence). CDR3 protein: CASSLQREYTDTQYF. CDR3 coding DNA: TGTGCCAGCAGCTTACAGCGGGAGTACACAGATACGCAGTATTTT.

In regard to this clonotype: A read error may be the cause here, since a much bigger clone is one base away. The V and J genes are TRBV12-3 or TRBV12-4 and TRBJ1-4; D is ambiguous. V was pared by 2 bases and J by 7 bases, with 14 bases between. The CDR3 loop spans 15 amino acids. CDR3 coding DNA: TGTGCCAGCAGTTTAAAACGGCTCGTGGGTGAAAAACTGTTTTTT. Translating it yields CASSLKRLVGEKLFF.

This clonotype was picked up many times. The rearrangement uses TRBV7-4 and TRBJ2-7; D ambiguous. This CDR3 comprises 14 residues. The V and J ends lost 6 bases and 0 bases respectively, with 12 bases between them. The germline V gene encodes CDR1 SGHVT and CDR2 SQSDAQ. CDR3 region: CASSDDPSSYEQYF. Here the CDR3 DNA reads TGTGCCAGCAGTGACGACCCTTCCTCCTACGAGCAGTACTTC. The complete variable domain, with remaining parts taken from reference TRBV7-4 and TRBJ2-7, reads GAGVSQSPRYKVAKRGRDVALRCDSISGHVTLYWYRQTLGQGSEVLTYSQSDAQRDKSGRPSGRFSAERPERSVSTLKIQRTEQGDSAVYLCASSDDPSSYEQYFGPGTRLTVT.

Many counts were recorded for this clonotype. The chain links TRBV25-1 to TRBJ1-4, with 10 nucleotides matching TRBD1. The CDR3 loop spans 15 amino acids. Germline V gene lookup returns CDR1 MGHDK and CDR2 SYGVNS. The junction had 7 bases not matched to a gene; V was cut back by 8 bases and J by 4 bases. The CDR3 coding sequence is TGTGCCAGCCCCACCCGGGACAGGGGTAATGAAAAACTGTTTTTT. This translates into CASPTRDRGNEKLFF.

A note on this clonotype: This may stem from a read error, because a much larger clone lies one nucleotide away. This CDR3 is missing its conserved last phenylalanine or tryptophan, likely due to a read error. The rearrangement links TRBV29-1 to TRBJ2-2, with 7 nucleotides matching TRBD2. Losses at the gene ends were 4 bases for V and 2 bases for J; bases not matched to a gene: 13. The CDR3 runs to 17 residues. Germline V gene data show CDR1 as SQVTM and CDR2 as ANQGSEA. This chain's CDR3 is CSVGRESFHHNTGELFC. Written as DNA, the CDR3 is TGCAGCGTTGGGCGGGAGTCCTTCCATCATAACACCGGGGAGCTGTTTTGT.

This clonotype was recorded at least ten times. The CDR3 bases are TGTGCCAGCAGCCCCATGGCGGGAGCTAATTCAGATACGCAGTATTTT. It encodes CASSPMAGANSDTQYF. The chain couples TRBV11-2 to TRBJ2-3, with TRBD2 identical over 7 bases. The CDR3 is 16 residues long. The V gene end was trimmed by 5 bases and the J gene end by 4 bases; junction bases not matched to a gene: 12. Germline assignment: CDR1 SGHAT and CDR2 FQNNGV. Drawing the rest from reference TRBV11-2 and TRBJ2-3, the complete variable domain is EAGVAQSPRYKIIEKRQSVAFWCNPISGHATLYWYQQILGQGPKLLIQFQNNGVVDDSQLPKDRFSAERLKGVDSTLKIQPAKLEDSAVYLCASSPMAGANSDTQYFGPGTRLTVL.

This clonotype has only a few counts. The chain carries TRBV29-1 and TRBJ2-7, with 8 bases that match TRBD1. The length of the CDR3 is 14 residues. J gave up 0 bases and V 6 bases, and 7 bases lay outside the gene matches. CDR1 SQVTM and CDR2 ANQGSEA come from the germline V gene. The CDR3 DNA reads TGCAGCGTGACAGGGCAGGGGGCCTCCTACGAGCAGTACTTC. Protein product: CSVTGQGASYEQYF.

This clonotype came up many times. V gene TRBV28 combines with J gene TRBJ2-2, with 10 bases aligning to TRBD1. CDR3 length equals 17 residues. J was trimmed by 3 bases and V by 6 bases; bases with no gene match: 10. Germline loops: CDR1 MDHEN, CDR2 SYDVKM. CDR3 in DNA: TGTGCCAGCAGCTTCCCCAGTGGGACAGGGGACACCGGGGAGCTGTTTTTT. The encoded protein is CASSFPSGTGDTGELFF.

This clonotype was seen ten or more times. The J gene is TRBJ2-7, the V gene TRBV20-1; 7 bases map to TRBD1. Trimming removed 7 bases from V and 2 bases from J; junction bases left unmatched: 5. This CDR3 has 12 amino acids. The germline V gene encodes CDR1 DFQATT and CDR2 SNEGSKA (reference sequence). CDR3 loop: CSGGQGAYEQYF. The CDR3, as DNA: TGCAGTGGAGGCCAGGGGGCCTACGAGCAGTACTTC.

V gene TRBV9 combines with J gene TRBJ2-1; D gene ambiguous. Trimming removed 4 bases at V and 4 bases at J, with 15 bases between. CDR3 length: 15 residues. Germline V gene data show CDR1 as SGDLS and CDR2 as YYNGEE. The CDR3, as DNA: TGTGCCAGCAGCCCAGTAGGCGGTTATTACAATGAGCAGTTCTTC. Protein: CASSPVGGYYNEQFF.

This clonotype showed up many times. This sequence joins TRBV20-1 and TRBJ2-7; no clear D gene. The CDR3 length is 11 residues. Germline loops: CDR1 DFQATT, CDR2 SNEGSKA (reference sequence). V lost 5 bases and J 6 bases, leaving 11 bases between the germline ends. CDR3 in amino acids: CSARTGSEQYF. The CDR3 nucleotides are TGCAGTGCTCGGACGGGTTCCGAGCAGTACTTC.

The sample holds many counts of this clonotype. The chain recombines TRBV5-6 with TRBJ1-1; D gene uncertain. Germline CDR1 and CDR2: SGHDT and YYEEEE. V was trimmed by 5 bases and J by 3 bases, leaving 11 bases between them. The CDR3 totals 13 residues. The CDR3 loop is CASSLERDTEAFF. The CDR3 DNA is TGTGCCAGCAGTTTAGAGAGAGACACTGAAGCTTTCTTT.

This clonotype showed up just a few times. The rearrangement joins TRBV5-4 to TRBJ1-2, with D possibly being TRBD1 (5 bases). CDR3 length equals 13 residues. CDR1 is SGHNT and CDR2 is YYREEE in the germline V gene (reference sequence). V dropped 6 bases and J dropped 4 bases, with 13 bases sitting between them. This CDR3 reads CASNVPGGYGYTF. CDR3 bases: TGTGCCAGCAATGTTCCGGGGGGCTATGGCTACACCTTC.